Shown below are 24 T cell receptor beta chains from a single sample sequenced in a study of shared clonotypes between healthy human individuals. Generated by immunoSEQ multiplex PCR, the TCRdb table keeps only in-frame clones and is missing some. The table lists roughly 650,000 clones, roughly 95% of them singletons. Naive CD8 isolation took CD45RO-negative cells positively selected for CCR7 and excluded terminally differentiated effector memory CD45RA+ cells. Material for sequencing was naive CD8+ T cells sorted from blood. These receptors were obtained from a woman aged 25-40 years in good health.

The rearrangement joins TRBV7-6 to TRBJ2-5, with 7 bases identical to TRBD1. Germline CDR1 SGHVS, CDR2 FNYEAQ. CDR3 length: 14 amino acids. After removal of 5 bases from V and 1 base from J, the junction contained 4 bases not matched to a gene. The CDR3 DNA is TGTGCCAGCAGCGCATGGGACAGCCAAGAGACCCAGTACTTC. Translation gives CASSAWDSQETQYF.

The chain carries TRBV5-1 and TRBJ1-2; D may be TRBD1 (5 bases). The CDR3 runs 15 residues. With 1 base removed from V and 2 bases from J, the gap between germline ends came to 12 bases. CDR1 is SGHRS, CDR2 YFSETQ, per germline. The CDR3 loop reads CASSLKYRLNYGYTF. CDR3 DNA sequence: TGCGCCAGCAGCTTGAAGTACAGGCTAAACTATGGCTACACCTTC.

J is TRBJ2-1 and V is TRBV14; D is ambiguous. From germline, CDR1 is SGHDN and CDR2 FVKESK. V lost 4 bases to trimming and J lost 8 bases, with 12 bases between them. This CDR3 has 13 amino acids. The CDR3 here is CASSPAQAHEQFF. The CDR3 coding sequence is TGTGCCAGCAGCCCGGCCCAGGCCCATGAGCAGTTCTTC.

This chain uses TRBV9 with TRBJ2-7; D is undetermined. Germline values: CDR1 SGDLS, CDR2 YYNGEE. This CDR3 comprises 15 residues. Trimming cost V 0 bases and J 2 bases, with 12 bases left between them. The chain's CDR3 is CASSVASSVPYEQYF. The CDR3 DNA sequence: TGTGCCAGCAGCGTAGCTTCGTCAGTTCCCTACGAGCAGTACTTC.

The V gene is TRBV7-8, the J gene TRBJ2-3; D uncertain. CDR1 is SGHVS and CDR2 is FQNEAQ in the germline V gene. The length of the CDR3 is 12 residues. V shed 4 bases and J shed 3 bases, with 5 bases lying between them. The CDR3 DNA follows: TGTGCCAGCAGCTCTAGGACAGATACGCAGTATTTT. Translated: CASSSRTDTQYF.

The CDR3 region is CASSGAPEAFF. CDR3 coding DNA: TGTGCCAGCAGTGGGGCGCCTGAAGCTTTCTTT. V usage is TRBV2 and J usage is TRBJ1-1; D gene ambiguous. CDR1 and CDR2 from the germline V gene are SNHLY and FYNNEI. CDR3 length: 11 residues. V dropped 4 bases and J dropped 6 bases, with 6 bases sitting between them.

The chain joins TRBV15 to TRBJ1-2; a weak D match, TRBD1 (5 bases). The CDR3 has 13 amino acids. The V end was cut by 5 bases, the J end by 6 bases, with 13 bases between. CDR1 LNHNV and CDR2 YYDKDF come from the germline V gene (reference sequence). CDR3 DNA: TGTGCCACCAGCGGGACGTCATGGGATGGCTACACCTTC. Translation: CATSGTSWDGYTF.

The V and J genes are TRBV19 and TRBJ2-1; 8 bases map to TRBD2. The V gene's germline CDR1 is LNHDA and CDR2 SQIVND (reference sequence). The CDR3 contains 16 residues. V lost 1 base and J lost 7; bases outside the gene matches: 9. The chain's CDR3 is CASSIGSGRGTNEQFF. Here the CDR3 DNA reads TGTGCCAGTAGTATAGGGTCCGGGAGGGGGACTAATGAGCAGTTCTTC.

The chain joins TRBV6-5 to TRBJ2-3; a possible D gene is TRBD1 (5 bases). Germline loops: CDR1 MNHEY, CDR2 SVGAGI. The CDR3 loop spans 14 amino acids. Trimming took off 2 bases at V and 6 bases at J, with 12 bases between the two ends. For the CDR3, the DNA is TGTGCCAGCAGTTACCTGGACACGCCGGATACGCAGTATTTT. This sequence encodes CASSYLDTPDTQYF.

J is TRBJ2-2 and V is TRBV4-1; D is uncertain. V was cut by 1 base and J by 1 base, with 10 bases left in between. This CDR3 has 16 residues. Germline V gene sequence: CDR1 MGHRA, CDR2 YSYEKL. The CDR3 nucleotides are TGCGCCAGCAGCCAAGTGTTACATGTGAACACCGGGGAGCTGTTTTTT. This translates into CASSQVLHVNTGELFF.

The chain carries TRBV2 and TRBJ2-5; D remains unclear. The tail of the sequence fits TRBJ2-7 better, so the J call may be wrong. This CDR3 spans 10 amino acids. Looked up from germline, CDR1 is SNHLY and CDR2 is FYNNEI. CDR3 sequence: CASKDYEQYF. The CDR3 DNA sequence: TGTGCCAGCAAGGACTACGAGCAGTACTTC.

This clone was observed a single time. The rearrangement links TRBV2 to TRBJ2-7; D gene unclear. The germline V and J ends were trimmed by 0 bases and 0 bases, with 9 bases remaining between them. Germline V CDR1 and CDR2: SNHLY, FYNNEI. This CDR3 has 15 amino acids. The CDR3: CASSEAWVRSYEQYF. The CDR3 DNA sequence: TGTGCCAGCAGTGAAGCTTGGGTACGCTCCTACGAGCAGTACTTC.

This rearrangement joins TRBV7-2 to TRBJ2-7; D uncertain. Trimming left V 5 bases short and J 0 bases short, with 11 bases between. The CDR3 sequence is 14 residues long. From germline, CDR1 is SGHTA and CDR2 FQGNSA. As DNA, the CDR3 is TGTGCCAGCAGCCCGCCTGGTACCTCCTACGAGCAGTACTTC. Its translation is CASSPPGTSYEQYF.

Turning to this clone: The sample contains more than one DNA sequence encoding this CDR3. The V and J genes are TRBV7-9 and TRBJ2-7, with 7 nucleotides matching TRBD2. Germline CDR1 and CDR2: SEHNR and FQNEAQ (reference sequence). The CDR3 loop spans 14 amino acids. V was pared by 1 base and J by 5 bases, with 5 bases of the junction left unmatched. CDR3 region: CASSLVGGPHEQYF. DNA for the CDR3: TGTGCCAGCAGCTTAGTGGGAGGGCCCCACGAGCAGTACTTC.

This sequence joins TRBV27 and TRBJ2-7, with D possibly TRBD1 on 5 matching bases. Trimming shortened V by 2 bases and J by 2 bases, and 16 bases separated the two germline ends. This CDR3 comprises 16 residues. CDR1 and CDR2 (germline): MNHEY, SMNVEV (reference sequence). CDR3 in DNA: TGTGCCAGCAGTTTACTAGGTAGCCAGGGCGCCTACGAGCAGTACTTC. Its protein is CASSLLGSQGAYEQYF.

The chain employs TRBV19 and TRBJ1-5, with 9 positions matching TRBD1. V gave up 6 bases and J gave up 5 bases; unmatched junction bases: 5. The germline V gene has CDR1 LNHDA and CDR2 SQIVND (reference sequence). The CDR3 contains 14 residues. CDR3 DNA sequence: TGTGCCAGTAGATCGGGACAGGGCTATCAGCCCCAGCATTTT. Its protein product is CASRSGQGYQPQHF.

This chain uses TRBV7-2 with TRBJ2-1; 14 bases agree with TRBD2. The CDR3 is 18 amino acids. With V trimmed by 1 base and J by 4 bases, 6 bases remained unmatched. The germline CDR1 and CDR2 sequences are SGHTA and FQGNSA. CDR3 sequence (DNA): TGTGCCAGCAGCTTAGTGACTAGCGGGAGGGCCGGGTACAATGAGCAGTTCTTC. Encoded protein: CASSLVTSGRAGYNEQFF.

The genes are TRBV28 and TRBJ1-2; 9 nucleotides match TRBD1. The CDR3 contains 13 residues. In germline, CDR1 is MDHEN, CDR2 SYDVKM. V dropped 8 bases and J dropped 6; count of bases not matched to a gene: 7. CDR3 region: CASEDRGGDGYTF. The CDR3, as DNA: TGTGCCAGCGAGGACAGGGGTGGAGATGGCTACACCTTC.

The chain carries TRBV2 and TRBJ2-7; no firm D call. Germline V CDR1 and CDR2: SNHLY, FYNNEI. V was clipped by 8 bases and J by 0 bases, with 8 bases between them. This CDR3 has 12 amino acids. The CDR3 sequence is CASQAISYEQYF. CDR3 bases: TGTGCCAGCCAGGCGATCTCCTACGAGCAGTACTTC. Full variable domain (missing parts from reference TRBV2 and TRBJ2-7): EPEVTQTPSHQVTQMGQEVILRCVPISNHLYFYWYRQILGQKVEFLVSFYNNEISEKSEIFDDQFSVERPDGSNFTLKIRSTKLEDSAMYFCASQAISYEQYFGPGTRLTVT.

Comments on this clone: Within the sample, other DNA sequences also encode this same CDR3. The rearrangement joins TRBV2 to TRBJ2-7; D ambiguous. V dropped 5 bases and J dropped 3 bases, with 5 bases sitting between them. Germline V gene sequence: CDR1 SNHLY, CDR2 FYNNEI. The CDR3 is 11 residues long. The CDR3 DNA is TGTGCCAGCAGTCCAGGCTACGAGCAGTACTTC. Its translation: CASSPGYEQYF.

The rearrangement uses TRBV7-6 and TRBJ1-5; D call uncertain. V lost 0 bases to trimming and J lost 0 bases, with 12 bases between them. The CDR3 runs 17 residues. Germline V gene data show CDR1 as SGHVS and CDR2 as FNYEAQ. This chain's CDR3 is CASSLALGPYSNQPQHF. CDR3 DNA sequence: TGTGCCAGCAGCTTAGCGCTAGGGCCTTATAGCAATCAGCCCCAGCATTTT.

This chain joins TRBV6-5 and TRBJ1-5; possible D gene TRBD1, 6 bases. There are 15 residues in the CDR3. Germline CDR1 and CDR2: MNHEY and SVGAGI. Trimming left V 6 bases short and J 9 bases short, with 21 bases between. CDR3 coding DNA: TGTGCCAGCAGCCAGACAGGAGGCCTAGGCAGGCCCCAGCATTTT. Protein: CASSQTGGLGRPQHF.

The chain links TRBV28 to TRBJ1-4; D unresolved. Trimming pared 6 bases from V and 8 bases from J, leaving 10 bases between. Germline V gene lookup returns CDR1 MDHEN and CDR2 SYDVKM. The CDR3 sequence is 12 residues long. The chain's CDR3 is CASRPLGEKLFF. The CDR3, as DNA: TGTGCCAGCAGGCCCCTCGGGGAAAAACTGTTTTTT.

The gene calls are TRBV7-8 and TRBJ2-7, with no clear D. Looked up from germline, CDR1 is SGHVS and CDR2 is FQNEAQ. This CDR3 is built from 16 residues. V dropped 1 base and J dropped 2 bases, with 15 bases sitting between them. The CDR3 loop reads CASSLGAVSPTYEQYF. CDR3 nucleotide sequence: TGTGCCAGCAGCTTAGGAGCCGTCAGTCCCACCTACGAGCAGTACTTC.